Listed here is a single T cell receptor beta chain. Its antigen is as yet unknown. This sample was taken from a study of cytomegalovirus exposure and HLA in healthy donors. Notes on the study in general: An assumption of roughly uniform sequencing depth across donors underlay the presence/absence analyses. Through in vitro validation, three CMV-associated chains were shown to be specific for CMV antigens. Cytomegalovirus association was listed for 150 or so TCR beta chains. As a later analysis showed, a missense DCLRE1C variant was linked to trimming of TCR beta V- and J-genes.

Vbeta (60) and Jbeta (13) primers were used in the PCR. Generated by immunoSEQ multiplex PCR, the TCRdb table keeps only in-frame clones and is missing some. The sample yields around 210,000 clones, around 80% seen once. The source of this sequence is a boy aged 5 to 17 in good health and CMV-seronegative. The sequenced sample consisted of PBMCs.

CDR3 coding DNA: TGTGCCAGCAGCTTAGGGCGGAGCGGGGAGCTGTTTTTT. As protein: CASSLGRSGELFF. The V and J genes are TRBV7-9 and TRBJ2-2, with D unresolved. Germline V gene sequence: CDR1 SEHNR, CDR2 FQNEAQ (reference sequence). This CDR3 has 13 amino acids. The V and J ends lost 1 base and 7 bases respectively, with 7 bases between them.